This TCR beta chain is drawn from a study of neoadjuvant anti-PD-1 for oral cavity cancer. Study in general: Patients without progression got a fourth dose around day 43.

In its sample, this clone was seen a few times. Per germline, CDR1 SQVTM and CDR2 ANQGSEA. V shed 6 bases, J shed 3 bases, and the junction held 9 bases outside the gene matches. The CDR3 spans 14 residues. Time point: after neoadjuvant nivolumab, at surgical resection. No culture or expansion preceded analysis of these blood cells. PBMC libraries mostly used about 490 ng of input genomic DNA, with six replicates per sample. TCRdb's table, derived via immunoSEQ multiplex PCR, lists solely in-frame clones and lacks some. The table records 55,000 to 75,000 clones, approximately 87% of them present only once.

Sequences were derived from PBMCs, sampled after nivolumab (anti-PD-1) treatment. The receptor comes from a person aged 40-85 years with oral cavity squamous cell carcinoma. The J gene is TRBJ1-1, the V gene TRBV29-1; 8 bases are shared with TRBD1. CDR3 sequence reads: CSVSHRGTDTEAFF. The CDR3 nucleotides read TGCAGCGTGTCGCACAGGGGGACCGACACTGAAGCTTTCTTT.